This TCR beta chain was identified in a study of cytomegalovirus exposure and HLA in healthy donors. Notes on the study in general: Most sequenced TCRs were rare (though some public TCRs occurred in many donors).

Per the germline V gene, CDR1 is KGHSH and CDR2 is LQKENI. V dropped 3 bases and J dropped 2 bases, with 11 bases sitting between them. CDR3 length: 15 residues. Profiled with immunoSEQ multiplex PCR; TCRdb holds only in-frame clones, not every one. The table shows some 120,000 clones, with more than 75% occurring only once. Note on this clone: The antigen remains undetermined.

The donors were members of the roughly 120-subject validation cohort (separate from the approximately 670-subject first cohort). This chain links TRBV18 with TRBJ1-5, with D hard to call. Sequenced material: PBMCs. This receptor was obtained from a woman aged 25 to 39 in good health and CMV-seronegative. CDR3 in DNA: TGTGCCAGCTCACCGGGAGGGTCGGGCAATCAGCCCCAGCATTTT. This encodes CASSPGGSGNQPQHF.